The rows below give T cell receptor beta chains drawn from one sample of a study of CD8+ T cells in alopecia areata. The table came from immunoSEQ multiplex PCR; TCRdb's copy has only in-frame clones and leaves some out. This sample yields fewer than 250,000 clones, of which around 62% are seen a single time; 0.45% belongs to the top ten. This material consisted of CD4+ T cells sorted from blood, taken at week 0. The receptors stem from a human donor with alopecia areata. The CDR3 runs from the conserved cysteine through the conserved F or W. The order of the fields is V gene, D gene, CDR3 length, J gene, CDR3 protein. The D gene is left open where the match is weak.

v_call: TRBV30
d_call: TRBD2
cdr3_length: 16
j_call: TRBJ2-3
cdr3_aa: CAWSVMGLGLGDTQYF

v_call: TRBV27
d_call: NA
cdr3_length: 15
j_call: TRBJ2-6
cdr3_aa: CASSLHKSGANVLTF

v_call: TRBV5-1
d_call: TRBD1
cdr3_length: 15
j_call: TRBJ2-7
cdr3_aa: CASSLGTGGPEEQYF

v_call: TRBV5-6
d_call: NA
cdr3_length: 17
j_call: TRBJ1-1
cdr3_aa: CASSLAVGGVGNTEAFF

v_call: TRBV5-1
d_call: NA
cdr3_length: 16
j_call: TRBJ2-2
cdr3_aa: CASSFTGTPNTGELFF

v_call: TRBV18
d_call: TRBD2
cdr3_length: 15
j_call: TRBJ2-7
cdr3_aa: CASSPRTSGSWRAYF

v_call: TRBV7-3
d_call: NA
cdr3_length: 14
j_call: TRBJ2-2
cdr3_aa: CASSTGQNTGELFF

v_call: TRBV30
d_call: NA
cdr3_length: 14
j_call: TRBJ2-1
cdr3_aa: CAWLLRGPYNEQFF

v_call: TRBV7-9
d_call: NA
cdr3_length: 15
j_call: TRBJ1-2
cdr3_aa: CASSLPSFRPYGYTF

v_call: TRBV29-1
d_call: NA
cdr3_length: 12
j_call: TRBJ1-3
cdr3_aa: CSARDARNTIYF

v_call: TRBV29-1
d_call: NA
cdr3_length: 16
j_call: TRBJ1-3
cdr3_aa: CSVEDRVLNSGNTIYF

v_call: TRBV4-1
d_call: TRBD1
cdr3_length: 17
j_call: TRBJ2-5
cdr3_aa: CASSRLGGTGIQETQYF

v_call: TRBV6-1
d_call: TRBD2
cdr3_length: 17
j_call: TRBJ2-3
cdr3_aa: CASSEATSGGYTDTQYF

v_call: TRBV6-1
d_call: NA
cdr3_length: 14
j_call: TRBJ2-4
cdr3_aa: CASTVGRRENIQYF

v_call: TRBV9
d_call: NA
cdr3_length: 14
j_call: TRBJ2-7
cdr3_aa: CASSSSLSSYEQYF

v_call: TRBV29-1
d_call: NA
cdr3_length: 13
j_call: TRBJ2-3
cdr3_aa: CSAVGQGTDTQYF

v_call: TRBV6-5
d_call: TRBD1
cdr3_length: 14
j_call: TRBJ2-7
cdr3_aa: CASTRGQGSYEQYF

v_call: TRBV5-4
d_call: NA
cdr3_length: 13
j_call: TRBJ1-2
cdr3_aa: CASSLKGPYGYTF

v_call: TRBV6-5
d_call: NA
cdr3_length: 13
j_call: TRBJ2-3
cdr3_aa: CASSYPTSHTQYF

v_call: TRBV7-8
d_call: NA
cdr3_length: 15
j_call: TRBJ2-3
cdr3_aa: CASSLVGGGTDTQYF

v_call: TRBV5-1
d_call: NA
cdr3_length: 13
j_call: TRBJ2-1
cdr3_aa: CASSSTRYNEQFF

v_call: TRBV7-7
d_call: TRBD1
cdr3_length: 15
j_call: TRBJ2-1
cdr3_aa: CASSRGTGEGSEQFF

v_call: TRBV2
d_call: TRBD2
cdr3_length: 13
j_call: TRBJ2-7
cdr3_aa: CASRTSGTYEQYF

v_call: TRBV30
d_call: NA
cdr3_length: 12
j_call: TRBJ2-7
cdr3_aa: CAWSRQLTQQYF

v_call: TRBV6-4
d_call: TRBD2
cdr3_length: 16
j_call: TRBJ2-3
cdr3_aa: CASSDSPSGSRHTQYF

v_call: TRBV5-1
d_call: NA
cdr3_length: 14
j_call: TRBJ1-1
cdr3_aa: CASSLADRAGEAFF

v_call: TRBV7-8
d_call: NA
cdr3_length: 13
j_call: TRBJ2-7
cdr3_aa: CASSLGLIHEQYF

v_call: TRBV6-1
d_call: NA
cdr3_length: 15
j_call: TRBJ2-3
cdr3_aa: CASSEGGPSTDTQYF

v_call: TRBV2
d_call: TRBD2
cdr3_length: 15
j_call: TRBJ2-7
cdr3_aa: CASSPSFGRALKQYF

v_call: TRBV7-6
d_call: NA
cdr3_length: 13
j_call: TRBJ2-3
cdr3_aa: CASSSGSTDTQYF

v_call: TRBV30
d_call: NA
cdr3_length: 14
j_call: TRBJ1-5
cdr3_aa: CAWRRALGNQPQHF

v_call: TRBV10-3
d_call: NA
cdr3_length: 17
j_call: TRBJ1-1
cdr3_aa: CAISESLGGKRNTEAFF

v_call: TRBV4-1
d_call: NA
cdr3_length: 16
j_call: TRBJ2-1
cdr3_aa: CASSQVNLVSYNEQFF

v_call: TRBV19
d_call: TRBD1
cdr3_length: 14
j_call: TRBJ2-2
cdr3_aa: CASKTGSATGELFF

v_call: TRBV7-6
d_call: NA
cdr3_length: 16
j_call: TRBJ2-7
cdr3_aa: CASSLVYQRNSYEQYF

v_call: TRBV7-6
d_call: TRBD2
cdr3_length: 15
j_call: TRBJ2-3
cdr3_aa: CASSFAGGTPDTQYF

v_call: TRBV29-1
d_call: TRBD2
cdr3_length: 14
j_call: TRBJ2-1
cdr3_aa: CSVDLRERGIEQFF

v_call: TRBV5-1
d_call: TRBD1
cdr3_length: 16
j_call: TRBJ1-1
cdr3_aa: CASSLAYRGPNTEAFF

v_call: TRBV10-3
d_call: TRBD1
cdr3_length: 13
j_call: TRBJ2-2
cdr3_aa: CATRGLDTGELFF

v_call: TRBV4-1
d_call: NA
cdr3_length: 15
j_call: TRBJ2-7
cdr3_aa: CASSQGWVGAYEQYF

v_call: TRBV27
d_call: NA
cdr3_length: 14
j_call: TRBJ1-5
cdr3_aa: CASSLSIGGQPQHF

v_call: TRBV29-1
d_call: NA
cdr3_length: 11
j_call: TRBJ1-1
cdr3_aa: CSVLGAGEAFF